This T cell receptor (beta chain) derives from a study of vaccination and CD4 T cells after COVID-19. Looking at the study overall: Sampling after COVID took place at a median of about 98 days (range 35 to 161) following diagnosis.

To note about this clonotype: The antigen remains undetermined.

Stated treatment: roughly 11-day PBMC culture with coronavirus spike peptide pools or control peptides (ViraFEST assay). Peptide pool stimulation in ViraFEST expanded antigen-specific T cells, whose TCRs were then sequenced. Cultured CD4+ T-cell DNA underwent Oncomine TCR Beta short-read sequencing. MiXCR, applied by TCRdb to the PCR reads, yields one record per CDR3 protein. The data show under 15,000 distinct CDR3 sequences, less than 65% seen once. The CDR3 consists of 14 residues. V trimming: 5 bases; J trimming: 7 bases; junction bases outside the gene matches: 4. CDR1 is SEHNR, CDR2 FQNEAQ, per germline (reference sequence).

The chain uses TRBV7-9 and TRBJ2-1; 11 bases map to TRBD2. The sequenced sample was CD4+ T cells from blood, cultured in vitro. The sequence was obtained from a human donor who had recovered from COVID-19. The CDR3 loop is CASSPGTSGNEQFF. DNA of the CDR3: TGTGCCAGCAGCCCCGGGACTAGCGGTAATGAGCAGTTCTTC.